This is a list of T cell receptor beta chains from one sample in a study of cytomegalovirus exposure and HLA in healthy donors. Assay used: immunoSEQ multiplex PCR; TCRdb lists only in-frame clones, some missing. The sample shows around 70,000 clones, and 0.83% sits with its ten largest clones. Sample: PBMCs. The receptors come from a boy aged 5-17 years in good health and CMV-seronegative. Each CDR3 is given with its conserved first and last residue. The order of the fields is J gene, D gene, clone size, V gene, CDR3 protein, CDR3 DNA. D genes are given only for firm matches. Clone size is not always given. Where it is, it says once, few, many or a class for expanded clones.

j_call: TRBJ2-7; d_call: TRBD1; clone_size: .; v_call: TRBV25-1; cdr3_aa: CASSDAQGGYEQYF; cdr3_nt: TGTGCCAGCAGTGACGCACAGGGGGGTTATGAGCAGTACTTC
j_call: TRBJ1-4; d_call: TRBD1; clone_size: .; v_call: TRBV6-6; cdr3_aa: CASKTGTGSEKLFF; cdr3_nt: TGTGCCAGCAAGACAGGGACAGGGAGTGAAAAACTGTTTTTT
j_call: TRBJ2-1; d_call: TRBD2; clone_size: .; v_call: TRBV6-1; cdr3_aa: CASSEELAAYNEQFF; cdr3_nt: TGTGCCAGCAGTGAAGAACTAGCGGCCTACAATGAGCAGTTCTTC
j_call: TRBJ1-2; d_call: .; clone_size: .; v_call: TRBV5-1; cdr3_aa: CASSLAPGENGYTF; cdr3_nt: TGCGCCAGCAGCTTGGCTCCAGGGGAGAATGGCTACACCTTC
j_call: TRBJ2-2; d_call: TRBD2; clone_size: .; v_call: TRBV5-6; cdr3_aa: CASSLGGRNTGELFF; cdr3_nt: TGTGCCAGCAGCTTGGGCGGGAGGAACACCGGGGAGCTGTTTTTT
j_call: TRBJ2-2; d_call: TRBD1; clone_size: .; v_call: TRBV5-1; cdr3_aa: CASTRLTGTGDTGELFF; cdr3_nt: TGCGCCAGCACCAGACTGACCGGGACAGGGGACACCGGGGAGCTGTTTTTT
j_call: TRBJ2-6; d_call: TRBD1; clone_size: .; v_call: TRBV19; cdr3_aa: CASSSNPLDRDGANVLTF; cdr3_nt: TGTGCCAGTTCCTCGAATCCCCTGGACAGGGATGGGGCCAACGTCCTGACTTTC
j_call: TRBJ1-1; d_call: TRBD1; clone_size: .; v_call: TRBV29-1; cdr3_aa: CSVTDRRGLEGTEAFF; cdr3_nt: TGCAGCGTGACTGACCGAAGGGGGCTGGAGGGCACTGAAGCTTTCTTT
j_call: TRBJ1-1; d_call: .; clone_size: .; v_call: TRBV5-6; cdr3_aa: CASSLWQSNTEAFF; cdr3_nt: TGTGCCAGCAGCTTGTGGCAGTCGAACACTGAAGCTTTCTTT
j_call: TRBJ1-1; d_call: .; clone_size: .; v_call: TRBV29-1; cdr3_aa: CSVEELPDETRDTEAFF; cdr3_nt: TGCAGCGTTGAAGAATTACCCGATGAAACGAGGGACACTGAAGCTTTCTTT
j_call: TRBJ1-2; d_call: TRBD1; clone_size: .; v_call: TRBV5-1; cdr3_aa: CASSVGTERAGGYTF; cdr3_nt: TGCGCCAGCAGCGTCGGGACAGAACGAGCGGGTGGCTACACCTTC
j_call: TRBJ1-5; d_call: .; clone_size: .; v_call: TRBV30; cdr3_aa: CAWSGSAGGQPQHF; cdr3_nt: TGTGCCTGGAGTGGGTCAGCTGGAGGTCAGCCCCAGCATTTT
j_call: TRBJ1-1; d_call: TRBD1; clone_size: .; v_call: TRBV13; cdr3_aa: CASSLGGTGQIEAFF; cdr3_nt: TGTGCCAGCAGCTTAGGGGGGACGGGACAGATAGAAGCTTTCTTT
j_call: TRBJ1-1; d_call: TRBD1; clone_size: .; v_call: TRBV30; cdr3_aa: CASRKQGVSEAFF; cdr3_nt: TGTGCCTCGCGAAAGCAGGGGGTTTCTGAAGCTTTCTTT
j_call: TRBJ1-1; d_call: .; clone_size: .; v_call: TRBV5-1; cdr3_aa: CASASAAQDPEAFF; cdr3_nt: TGCGCCAGCGCATCCGCGGCACAGGACCCTGAAGCTTTCTTT
j_call: TRBJ2-1; d_call: TRBD1; clone_size: .; v_call: TRBV7-8; cdr3_aa: CASSLTGAPYNEQFF; cdr3_nt: TGTGCCAGCAGCCTCACAGGGGCCCCTTACAATGAGCAGTTCTTC
j_call: TRBJ2-7; d_call: TRBD2; clone_size: .; v_call: TRBV18; cdr3_aa: CASSPKGSGGGNEQYF; cdr3_nt: TGTGCCAGCTCACCAAAGGGAAGCGGGGGAGGGAACGAGCAGTACTTC
j_call: TRBJ1-3; d_call: TRBD1; clone_size: .; v_call: TRBV29-1; cdr3_aa: CSVEDRDSSYNIYF; cdr3_nt: TGCAGCGTTGAAGACCGGGACAGCTCTTACAACATATATTTT
j_call: TRBJ1-2; d_call: .; clone_size: .; v_call: TRBV6-1; cdr3_aa: CASRSTGSQGYGYTF; cdr3_nt: TGTGCCAGCAGGTCTACCGGGTCTCAGGGCTATGGCTACACCTTC
j_call: TRBJ1-2; d_call: TRBD1; clone_size: .; v_call: TRBV7-9; cdr3_aa: CASSSDRENYGYTF; cdr3_nt: TGTGCCAGCAGCTCGGACAGGGAAAACTATGGCTACACCTTC
j_call: TRBJ2-7; d_call: TRBD1; clone_size: .; v_call: TRBV19; cdr3_aa: CASSVGTGPSWDSYEQYF; cdr3_nt: TGTGCCAGTAGTGTAGGGACAGGGCCATCCTGGGACTCCTACGAGCAGTACTTC
j_call: TRBJ2-1; d_call: .; clone_size: .; v_call: TRBV5-8; cdr3_aa: CASSDLLRSSYNEQFF; cdr3_nt: TGTGCCAGCAGCGATTTGTTGCGGAGCTCCTACAATGAGCAGTTCTTC
j_call: TRBJ1-1; d_call: .; clone_size: .; v_call: TRBV6-1; cdr3_aa: CASSPRQVLNTEAFF; cdr3_nt: TGTGCCAGCAGTCCCAGACAGGTTCTGAACACTGAAGCTTTCTTT
j_call: TRBJ1-2; d_call: .; clone_size: .; v_call: TRBV6-5; cdr3_aa: CASSYTEQGGYGYTF; cdr3_nt: TGTGCCAGCAGCTACACTGAACAGGGTGGCTATGGCTACACCTTC
j_call: TRBJ2-7; d_call: TRBD2; clone_size: .; v_call: TRBV6-5; cdr3_aa: CASSPSGRQYEQYF; cdr3_nt: TGTGCCAGCAGTCCGAGCGGGAGGCAATACGAGCAGTACTTC
j_call: TRBJ2-5; d_call: .; clone_size: .; v_call: TRBV30; cdr3_aa: CAWSGGLQETQYF; cdr3_nt: TGTGCCTGGAGTGGAGGGTTACAAGAGACCCAGTACTTC
j_call: TRBJ2-7; d_call: TRBD2; clone_size: medium-sized; v_call: TRBV6-6; cdr3_aa: CASTTAGGPYEQYF; cdr3_nt: TGTGCCAGCACCACAGCGGGAGGGCCTTACGAGCAGTACTTC
j_call: TRBJ2-1; d_call: .; clone_size: .; v_call: TRBV10-3; cdr3_aa: CAISELERSSYNEQFF; cdr3_nt: TGTGCCATCAGTGAGCTTGAGCGGAGCTCCTACAATGAGCAGTTCTTC
j_call: TRBJ1-4; d_call: TRBD1; clone_size: .; v_call: TRBV19; cdr3_aa: CASTPYVGGGAREKLFF; cdr3_nt: TGTGCCAGTACCCCCTATGTAGGAGGGGGCGCGAGGGAAAAACTGTTTTTT
j_call: TRBJ2-5; d_call: .; clone_size: .; v_call: TRBV4-2; cdr3_aa: CASSQDSGEETQYF; cdr3_nt: TGTGCCAGCAGCCAAGACAGCGGAGAGGAGACCCAGTACTTC
j_call: TRBJ1-5; d_call: TRBD1; clone_size: .; v_call: TRBV4-1; cdr3_aa: CASSQEAGGFPQHF; cdr3_nt: TGCGCCAGCAGCCAAGAGGCAGGGGGGTTCCCCCAGCATTTT
j_call: TRBJ2-2; d_call: TRBD2; clone_size: .; v_call: TRBV10-2; cdr3_aa: CASSDLAGALILNTGELFF; cdr3_nt: TGCGCCAGCAGTGACCTAGCGGGGGCCCTGATTCTGAACACCGGGGAGCTGTTTTTT
j_call: TRBJ1-1; d_call: .; clone_size: .; v_call: TRBV5-4; cdr3_aa: CASSLTGSKNEAFF; cdr3_nt: TGTGCCAGCAGCCTTACCGGGTCCAAGAATGAAGCTTTCTTT
j_call: TRBJ1-5; d_call: .; clone_size: .; v_call: TRBV30; cdr3_aa: CAWSVGGEEPQHF; cdr3_nt: TGTGCCTGGAGTGTGGGAGGGGAAGAGCCCCAGCATTTT
j_call: TRBJ2-7; d_call: .; clone_size: .; v_call: TRBV5-4; cdr3_aa: CASSLTNTYEQYF; cdr3_nt: TGTGCCAGCAGCTTAACAAATACCTACGAGCAGTACTTC
j_call: TRBJ2-7; d_call: .; clone_size: .; v_call: TRBV7-9; cdr3_aa: CASSLVTGNVEQYF; cdr3_nt: TGTGCCAGCAGCTTAGTGACAGGCAACGTGGAGCAGTACTTC
j_call: TRBJ2-3; d_call: TRBD2; clone_size: .; v_call: TRBV4-1; cdr3_aa: CASSHPGASGGPADTQYF; cdr3_nt: TGCGCCAGCAGCCACCCCGGTGCTAGCGGGGGGCCGGCAGATACGCAGTATTTT
j_call: TRBJ2-7; d_call: TRBD1; clone_size: .; v_call: TRBV7-8; cdr3_aa: CASSLLRTGNRGYEQYF; cdr3_nt: TGTGCCAGCAGCTTACTGAGGACAGGCAATCGGGGTTACGAGCAGTACTTC
j_call: TRBJ2-2; d_call: .; clone_size: .; v_call: TRBV5-1; cdr3_aa: CASSLVLRAGELFF; cdr3_nt: TGCGCCAGCAGCTTGGTATTGAGGGCCGGGGAGCTGTTTTTT
j_call: TRBJ1-2; d_call: TRBD1; clone_size: .; v_call: TRBV6-4; cdr3_aa: CASSRTQTGFYGYTF; cdr3_nt: TGTGCCAGCAGCCGCACTCAGACAGGGTTCTATGGCTACACCTTC
j_call: TRBJ2-1; d_call: .; clone_size: .; v_call: TRBV4-2; cdr3_aa: CASSQEPNRDNEQFF; cdr3_nt: TGTGCCAGCAGCCAAGAGCCGAATCGGGACAATGAGCAGTTCTTC
j_call: TRBJ1-1; d_call: .; clone_size: .; v_call: TRBV5-5; cdr3_aa: CASSRQNTEAFF; cdr3_nt: TGTGCCAGCAGCCGACAGAACACTGAAGCTTTCTTT
j_call: TRBJ1-2; d_call: TRBD1; clone_size: .; v_call: TRBV4-2; cdr3_aa: CASSPTPGQGADYGYTF; cdr3_nt: TGTGCCAGCAGCCCAACACCGGGACAGGGGGCCGACTATGGCTACACCTTC
j_call: TRBJ1-5; d_call: TRBD1; clone_size: .; v_call: TRBV30; cdr3_aa: CAWSVGDRADQPQHF; cdr3_nt: TGTGCCTGGAGTGTTGGGGACAGGGCGGACCAGCCCCAGCATTTT
j_call: TRBJ2-5; d_call: TRBD2; clone_size: .; v_call: TRBV4-1; cdr3_aa: CASSLAGGGETQYF; cdr3_nt: TGCGCCAGCTCCTTAGCGGGTGGGGGAGAGACCCAGTACTTC